The 11 T cell receptor beta chains in this list originate from one sample, sequenced in a study of T cells after yellow fever vaccination. A single record per CDR3 protein comes from TCRdb applying MiXCR to the 5' RACE reads. The repertoire has about 220,000 distinct CDR3 sequences, less than 3.5% of them found once; the top ten carry around 3%. This sample comprised CD4+ T cells sorted from PBMCs, obtained 10 days after the yellow fever booster vaccination. These receptor sequences come from a man aged 18 to 35 who received the YFV17D yellow fever vaccine.

This clonotype was observed once. This chain joins TRBV7-2 and TRBJ1-2; no definite D call. V lost 8 bases to trimming and J lost 2 bases, with 12 bases between them. Looked up from germline, CDR1 is SGHTA and CDR2 is FQGNSA. This CDR3 has 13 amino acids. The CDR3, as DNA: TGTGCCAGCGGGATACCTCAGAACTATGGCTACACCTTC. Protein: CASGIPQNYGYTF.

This clonotype showed up just a few times. V gene TRBV5-4 combines with J gene TRBJ2-7; D unresolved. Trimming took off 4 bases at V and 3 bases at J, with 8 bases between the two ends. The germline gives CDR1 SGHNT, CDR2 YYREEE (reference sequence). The CDR3 has 12 residues. The CDR3 protein is CASSLVVYEQYV. DNA for the CDR3: TGTGCCAGCAGCCTGGTCGTCTACGAGCAGTACGTC.

The J gene is TRBJ2-7, the V gene TRBV18; tentative D call: TRBD1 (6 bases). Germline lookup yields CDR1 KGHSH and CDR2 LQKENI. The CDR3 totals 13 residues. The ends were cut back, 6 bases at V and 7 bases at J, with 16 bases in the middle. The CDR3 loop is CASSQGTVGEQYF. The DNA of the CDR3 is TGTGCCAGCTCGCAGGGGACCGTGGGTGAGCAGTACTTC.

V and J are TRBV7-2 and TRBJ2-7, with 9 bases matching TRBD1. With V trimmed by 5 bases and J by 3 bases, 5 bases remained unmatched. This CDR3 has 14 amino acids. Germline CDR1 reads SGHTA; CDR2 reads FQGNSA. This CDR3 is CASSRVGQGYEQYF. In DNA, the CDR3 is TGTGCCAGCAGCCGTGTGGGACAGGGCTACGAGCAGTACTTC.

This clonotype occurred a few times. The V call is TRBV2, the J call TRBJ1-3; possible D gene TRBD1, 5 bases. The V gene's germline CDR1 is SNHLY and CDR2 FYNNEI. Trimming removed 6 bases at V and 4 bases at J, with 13 bases between. The CDR3 is made up of 14 amino acids. CDR3 nucleotides: TGTGCCAGCAGACCGCAGGGTCCGGGAAACACCATATATTTT. Amino acids: CASRPQGPGNTIYF.

There are many counts of this clonotype. This sequence joins TRBV27 and TRBJ2-7; D could derive from TRBD1 or TRBD2 (5 bases each). CDR3 length equals 17 residues. Germline assignment: CDR1 MNHEY and CDR2 SMNVEV (reference sequence). Trimming took off 4 bases at V and 3 bases at J, with 22 bases between the two ends. The chain's CDR3 is CASSSPRGESGNYEQYF. CDR3 coding DNA: TGTGCCAGCAGTTCGCCCCGAGGGGAATCCGGCAACTACGAGCAGTACTTC.

This clonotype was found many times. This sequence joins TRBV25-1 and TRBJ2-2, with TRBD2 matching over 7 bases. Germline lookup yields CDR1 MGHDK and CDR2 SYGVNS. CDR3 length: 15 residues. Trimming cost V 3 bases and J 4 bases; bases outside gene matches: 5. Written as DNA, the CDR3 is TGTGCCAGCAGTGACTTGGGAGGGGCCACCGGGGAGCTGTTTTTT. Its translation: CASSDLGGATGELFF.

This clonotype has ten or more counts. This chain uses TRBV7-2 with TRBJ2-2; D uncertain. Germline V gene sequence: CDR1 SGHTA, CDR2 FQGNSA. Trimming took 3 bases from V and 8 from J, leaving 10 bases between them. The CDR3 consists of 13 residues. The CDR3 sequence is CASSFLGNGELFF. The DNA of the CDR3 is TGTGCCAGCAGCTTCTTGGGAAATGGGGAGCTGTTTTTT.

There are many counts of this clonotype. V usage is TRBV7-9 and J usage is TRBJ1-2, with D perhaps TRBD1 (5 bases). There are 12 residues in the CDR3. V lost 2 bases and J 7 bases, leaving 8 bases between the germline ends. The V gene's germline CDR1 is SEHNR and CDR2 FQNEAQ (reference sequence). The CDR3 DNA reads TGTGCCAGCAGCTTACAGGGAAGTGGCTACACCTTC. This sequence encodes CASSLQGSGYTF.

Many counts were recorded for this clonotype. The chain uses TRBV5-1 and TRBJ1-2; D may be TRBD1 (5 bases). Germline CDR1 reads SGHRS; CDR2 reads YFSETQ. Trimming cost V 1 base and J 8 bases, with 24 bases left between them. This CDR3 is built from 17 residues. The CDR3 is CASSLTAWGTGDPGYTF. In DNA, the CDR3 is TGCGCCAGCAGCTTGACGGCTTGGGGTACGGGGGACCCCGGCTACACCTTC. The variable domain in full, completed from reference TRBV5-1 and TRBJ1-2, reads KAGVTQTPRYLIKTRGQQVTLSCSPISGHRSVSWYQQTPGQGLQFLFEYFSETQRNKGNFPGRFSGRQFSNSRSEMNVSTLELGDSALYLCASSLTAWGTGDPGYTFGSGTRLTVV.

The CDR3 nucleotides are TGTGCCAGCAGTAGAGGGACGGACGTCCAGGTCACCTTC. Its translation is CASSRGTDVQVTF. V is TRBV3-1 and J is TRBJ1-2; possibly TRBD1 for D (5 bases). Trimming removed 6 bases at V and 13 bases at J, with 21 bases between. Per germline, CDR1 LGHDT and CDR2 YNNKEL (reference sequence). The CDR3 is 13 amino acids.